Reported below is one T cell receptor beta chain. Its specificity is unknown. The data stem from a study of regulatory T cells in long-lasting Graves disease. Combining iRepertoire HTBI primers with Arm-PCR of CDR3 regions, the authors built TCR beta libraries. TCRdb fed the multiplex PCR reads into MiXCR, producing one record per CDR3 protein. The sample carries 300,000 to 400,000 distinct CDR3 sequences, approximately 15% recorded once. Study findings and constraints: Persistent disease preferred TRBV28, TRBJ1-2 and TRBJ2-5.

Time point: newly diagnosed GD, antithyroid drugs for less than 3 months. The authors made the TCR library using RNA they extracted from PBMCs. Patients came through an endocrinology department, and that department was in Xi'an, China. From germline, CDR1 is LGHNA and CDR2 YSLEER. Trimming shortened V by 0 bases and J by 0 bases, and 8 bases separated the two germline ends. This CDR3 has 15 amino acids. The data were also submitted as part of a second study, on T cells in Graves' hyperthyroidism and ophthalmopathy.

The rearrangement links TRBV4-3 to TRBJ2-5; the D is unclear. The sequence was collected from a middle-aged man with Graves disease. The source material was peripheral blood mononuclear cells (PBMCs), sampled at new diagnosis, from a patient treated with antithyroid drugs. CDR3 DNA: TGCGCCAGCAGCCAAGAGGCTTCGTACCAAGAGACCCAGTACTTC. Translated, it gives CASSQEASYQETQYF.